The T cell receptor beta chain described here comes from a study of shared T cell receptors in the human thymus. Clones were sequenced by immunoSEQ multiplex PCR, and TCRdb holds only the in-frame ones, with some missing. The sample carries hundreds of thousands of clones, 88% recorded once. The germline V gene encodes CDR1 SEHNR and CDR2 FQNEAQ (reference sequence). V lost 10 bases, J lost 4 bases, and 21 bases stayed unmatched. The CDR3 is 18 amino acids. This same sample was also taken into another study, of human thymus T cells. From that paper: Thymic samples were excised during corrective heart operations. Across thymic and blood repertoires, the usage of V and J genes appeared to be biased. Related research reported highly overlapping thymic repertoires among unrelated individuals.

The clonotype was recovered from a boy younger than two with a congenital heart defect. The material sequenced was thymocytes. The V call is TRBV7-9, the J call TRBJ2-7, with 11 bases that match TRBD2. CDR3 loop: CATSDHPGLAAAGYEQYF. The CDR3 region has the DNA TGTGCCACCTCGGACCATCCGGGACTAGCGGCCGCGGGGTACGAGCAGTACTTC.